Sequencing of this TCR beta chain was carried out in a study of cytomegalovirus exposure and HLA in healthy donors. To note about this clone: A junction boundary mismatches the germline segment, possibly from a read error.

CDR3 size: 13 residues. The germline V gene encodes CDR1 MDHEN and CDR2 SYDVKM. Both 60 Vbeta primers and 13 Jbeta primers went into the PCR. The assay was immunoSEQ multiplex PCR, and TCRdb's table has in-frame clones only and misses some. The sample lists about 160,000 clones; approximately 80% were seen once. This rearrangement joins TRBV28 to TRBJ1-5; the D is unclear. Sequences were obtained from PBMCs. This TCR came from a male donor in good health and CMV-seropositive. The DNA for the CDR3 is TGTGCCAGCACATCGGGGTTTGATCAGACCCAGCATTTT. Residues: CASTSGFDQTQHF.